The clone carrying this T cell receptor (beta chain) was seen a few times. As yet, its antigen is unknown. This record belongs to a study of blood T cells in healthy people across ages. Study findings and constraints: For the donors, CMV status was unknown and possibly confounded expanded clonotype changes. Correlation between TCR beta diversity and naive T cell percentage was strong.

Healthy Caucasians from Russia aged roughly 6 to 90 served as donors. For the second PCR, which ran for about 6 to 11 cycles, a sample-barcoded 5' primer and a J-beta primer mix were used. Each CDR3 protein gets one entry after TCRdb re-called the 5' RACE reads with MiXCR. The sample shows 1.6 million or so distinct CDR3 sequences, about 35% of them seen only once. The length of the CDR3 is 14 residues. V was pared by 5 bases and J by 2 bases, with 5 bases of the junction left unmatched. Germline V gene data show CDR1 as LGHDT and CDR2 as YNNKEL (reference sequence). This TCR was sampled from a woman aged 25 to 45 in good health. The sample was blood. The chain carries TRBV3-1 and TRBJ2-5, with 7 bases that match TRBD1. The CDR3 nucleotides are TGTGCCAGCAGCGGACGACAGGGTCAAGAGACCCAGTACTTC. Protein: CASSGRQGQETQYF.